This is a list of T cell receptor beta chains from one sample in a study of T-cell reconstitution after alpha-beta-depleted transplantation in children. TCRdb re-called the PCR reads through MiXCR, storing one row per CDR3 protein. Here the sample spans hundreds of thousands of distinct CDR3 sequences, less than 9% being singletons. The sequencing used PBMCs, mostly from graft donor cells, collected 180 days after TCRalphabeta/CD19-depleted stem cell transplant. Receptor source: a male patient between 5 and 17 years old who had a stem cell transplant for acute lymphoblastic leukemia, so the T cells may come from the graft donor. The CDR3 runs from the conserved cysteine through the conserved F or W.

CDR3 protein: CASSLGVGGAYEQYF; J gene: TRBJ2-7; V gene: TRBV5-4; CDR3 length: 15
CDR3 protein: CASSPGTNYFYSNQPQHF; J gene: TRBJ1-5; V gene: TRBV21-1; CDR3 length: 18
CDR3 protein: CASSWGGSYEQYF; J gene: TRBJ2-7; V gene: TRBV5-1; CDR3 length: 13
CDR3 protein: CASSQGPGGRGSPLHF; J gene: TRBJ1-6; V gene: TRBV14; CDR3 length: 16
CDR3 protein: CATSDAPGQGRSGANVLTF; J gene: TRBJ2-6; V gene: TRBV24-1; CDR3 length: 19
CDR3 protein: CSVFRMNTEAFF; J gene: TRBJ1-1; V gene: TRBV29-1; CDR3 length: 12
CDR3 protein: CASSTDRGDEQYF; J gene: TRBJ2-7; V gene: TRBV12-3/TRBV12-4; CDR3 length: 13
CDR3 protein: CASSSFPNQPQHF; J gene: TRBJ1-5; V gene: TRBV6-5; CDR3 length: 13
CDR3 protein: CSVKSPSEQYF; J gene: TRBJ2-7; V gene: TRBV20-1; CDR3 length: 11
CDR3 protein: CASSYRDPARSYGYTF; J gene: TRBJ1-2; V gene: TRBV6-5; CDR3 length: 16
CDR3 protein: CASSRRNTEAFF; J gene: TRBJ1-1; V gene: TRBV6-1; CDR3 length: 12
CDR3 protein: CASSYLAETQYF; J gene: TRBJ2-5; V gene: TRBV6-6; CDR3 length: 12
CDR3 protein: CASSIGNTGELFF; J gene: TRBJ2-2; V gene: TRBV19; CDR3 length: 13
CDR3 protein: CATSDLRAGVPGELFF; J gene: TRBJ2-2; V gene: TRBV24-1; CDR3 length: 16
CDR3 protein: CASSKTFDRGRDGYTF; J gene: TRBJ1-2; V gene: TRBV7-9; CDR3 length: 16
CDR3 protein: CASSLTVGGANTGELFF; J gene: TRBJ2-2; V gene: TRBV4-1; CDR3 length: 17